This T cell receptor beta chain was recorded in a study of T cells in Graves' hyperthyroidism and ophthalmopathy. Study as a whole: Peripheral blood samples were taken at initial diagnosis, prior to any treatment. Study-wide results and caveats: Within blood appeared most thyroid clonotypes that had expanded above 0.001. Model-based prediction identified ophthalmopathy a median 6.5 months prior to its onset.

PBMCs came from about 10 ml fresh peripheral blood. The trim removed 2 bases at V and 10 bases at J, leaving 5 bases unmatched. The CDR3 loop spans 14 amino acids. Per germline, CDR1 SGHTA and CDR2 FQGNSA. Amplification of TCR beta CDR3 regions was performed using RNA transcripts as template. The HTBI primer set drove a first-round RT-PCR of the TCR CDR3. TCRdb passed the multiplex PCR reads through MiXCR, listing each CDR3 protein once. The sample carries hundreds of thousands of distinct CDR3 sequences, less than 15% recorded once. This clonotype was seen at least ten times. The antigen is undetermined.

Sequencing was performed on blood. V and J are TRBV7-2 and TRBJ2-1, with 10 positions matching TRBD2. The source of this sequence is a woman aged 18-29 years with Graves' hyperthyroidism. CDR3 DNA sequence: TGTGCCAGCAGCTTACTAGCGGGAGAGGGGGAGCAGTTCTTC. Translation: CASSLLAGEGEQFF.